A selection of T cell receptor beta chains follows, all from one sample in a study of blood T cell repertoires in COVID-19. Produced via immunoSEQ multiplex PCR; TCRdb's table is partial and in-frame only. The data show about 87,000 clones, about 85% seen once. The sequenced sample consisted of peripheral blood. The receptors stem from a woman at least 80 years old with COVID-19, enrolled during active disease. CDR3s include the opening cysteine and the closing phenylalanine or tryptophan. The D gene is left open where the match is weak. A row's size may be missing; if present it is once, few, many or a size class.

>TRBV5-1|TRBJ2-7|TRBD1|-
CASSLAPTGDFDEQYF
TGCGCCAGCAGCTTGGCCCCGACAGGGGATTTCGACGAGCAGTACTTC
>TRBV18|TRBJ1-2|-|-
CASSRGLTNYGYTF
TGTGCCAGCTCAAGAGGGCTAACTAACTATGGCTACACCTTC
>TRBV29-1|TRBJ1-2|TRBD1|-
CSVVGQGSTYGYTF
TGCAGCGTGGTGGGACAGGGGAGTACCTATGGCTACACCTTC
>TRBV27|TRBJ2-7|TRBD1|-
CASRPGQGEIYEQYF
TGTGCCAGCAGGCCCGGACAGGGGGAGATCTACGAGCAGTACTTC
>TRBV19|TRBJ1-1|-|-
CASKGDGEVNTEAFF
TGTGCCAGTAAGGGGGACGGGGAAGTGAACACTGAAGCTTTCTTT
>TRBV7-2|TRBJ1-1|-|once
CASSLVGMNTEAFF
TGTGCCAGCAGCTTAGTTGGCATGAACACTGAAGCTTTCTTT
>TRBV28|TRBJ2-5|-|-
CASSLGSTRETQYF
TGTGCCAGCAGTTTAGGGAGTACACGAGAGACCCAGTACTTC
>TRBV5-5|TRBJ1-1|-|-
CASSVLQGSTEAFF
TGTGCCAGCAGCGTGTTACAGGGAAGCACTGAAGCTTTCTTT
>TRBV6-2/TRBV6-3|TRBJ1-2|TRBD1|once
CASSYPDRGPVTF
TGTGCCAGCAGTTACCCGGACAGGGGGCCGGTCACCTTC
>TRBV7-3|TRBJ2-5|-|-
CASSPTAHLGTQYF
TGTGCCAGCAGCCCTACGGCCCATCTGGGCACCCAGTACTTC
>TRBV5-1|TRBJ2-1|-|-
CASSRISPSASSYNEQFF
TGCGCCAGCAGCAGAATCTCTCCTAGCGCGAGCTCCTACAATGAGCAGTTCTTC
>TRBV30|TRBJ1-6|-|-
CAWSPGQNSPLHF
TGTGCCTGGAGTCCAGGGCAAAATTCACCCCTCCACTTT
>TRBV6-5|TRBJ2-1|TRBD2|-
CASSMTSGRVHEQFF
TGTGCCAGCAGCATGACTAGCGGGAGGGTCCATGAGCAGTTCTTC
>TRBV7-3|TRBJ1-2|-|once
CASSLSRGLGYTF
TGTGCCAGCAGCTTAAGCAGGGGCCTTGGCTACACCTTC
>TRBV5-1|TRBJ1-1|TRBD1|-
CASSRVDRVFGTEAFF
TGCGCCAGCAGCCGTGTAGACAGGGTTTTTGGTACTGAAGCTTTCTTT
>TRBV9|TRBJ1-1|-|-
CASSVEGDDTEAFF
TGTGCCAGCAGCGTAGAGGGAGATGACACTGAAGCTTTCTTT
>TRBV5-5|TRBJ2-7|-|once
CASSLRVLYEQYF
TGTGCCAGCAGCTTGCGGGTACTCTACGAGCAGTACTTC
>TRBV18|TRBJ1-5|TRBD1|-
CASSPLHLAQGANGNQPQHF
TGTGCCAGCTCACCACTTCACCTTGCTCAGGGGGCGAATGGCAATCAGCCCCAGCATTTT
>TRBV6-2/TRBV6-3|TRBJ1-5|TRBD1|-
CASSYLGTDNQPQHF
TGTGCCAGCAGTTACCTCGGGACAGATAATCAGCCCCAGCATTTT
>TRBV30|TRBJ2-4|-|-
CAWRTVAKNIQYF
TGTGCCTGGCGGACAGTAGCCAAAAACATTCAGTACTTC
>TRBV25-1|TRBJ2-5|TRBD2|-
CASSDFRTSGRAQYF
TGTGCCAGCAGTGATTTTAGGACTAGCGGGAGGGCCCAGTACTTC
>TRBV2|TRBJ2-1|TRBD2|few
CASSTSGRYNEQFF
TGTGCCAGCAGTACTAGCGGACGGTACAATGAGCAGTTCTTC
>TRBV7-3|TRBJ2-1|-|-
CASSPPGHVYNEQFF
TGTGCCAGCAGCCCTCCGGGACACGTTTACAATGAGCAGTTCTTC
>TRBV6-5|TRBJ1-6|-|-
CASSYAGGAFNSPLHF
TGTGCCAGCAGTTACGCGGGGGGGGCCTTCAATTCACCCCTCCACTTT
>TRBV6-5|TRBJ1-6|TRBD1|-
CASQFTTGGSSPLHF
TGTGCCAGCCAATTCACAACAGGGGGAAGTTCACCCCTCCACTTT
>TRBV6-5|TRBJ2-5|TRBD1|-
CASRWGQGGETQYF
TGTGCCAGCCGTTGGGGACAGGGAGGGGAGACCCAGTACTTC
>TRBV19|TRBJ2-3|TRBD2|-
CASSIRGIAGSTDTQYF
TGTGCCAGTAGTATTCGTGGAATAGCGGGAAGCACAGATACGCAGTATTTT
>TRBV19|TRBJ2-1|TRBD1|-
CASSIGYRGNEQFF
TGTGCCAGTAGTATCGGATACAGGGGCAATGAGCAGTTCTTC
>TRBV3-1/TRBV3-2|TRBJ1-1|TRBD1|-
CASSPSTGFDTEAFF
TGTGCCAGCAGCCCCTCGACAGGGTTTGATACTGAAGCTTTCTTT
>TRBV7-8|TRBJ2-7|TRBD1|-
CASSSTGTGEGEQYF
TGTGCCAGCAGCTCCACTGGGACAGGGGAAGGCGAGCAGTACTTC
>TRBV7-9|TRBJ2-7|-|-
CASSLGGQYEQYF
TGTGCCAGCAGCTTAGGAGGACAGTACGAGCAGTACTTC
>TRBV6-5|TRBJ1-2|TRBD1|-
CASRVSRDRGGYTF
TGTGCCAGCAGGGTCTCCCGGGACAGAGGTGGCTACACCTTC
>TRBV5-4|TRBJ1-1|-|few
CASSQPGSVNTEAFF
TGTGCCAGCTCCCAGCCAGGAAGTGTCAACACTGAAGCTTTCTTT
>TRBV4-1|TRBJ1-1|-|-
CASSQERGRVYTEAFF
TGCGCCAGCAGCCAAGAGCGGGGGAGGGTTTACACTGAAGCTTTCTTT
>TRBV14|TRBJ1-1|-|-
CASSPPKGSGRNTEAFF
TGTGCCAGCAGCCCTCCGAAGGGATCGGGGAGGAACACTGAAGCTTTCTTT
>TRBV18|TRBJ1-2|TRBD1|-
CASSPGQDYGYTF
TGTGCCAGCTCACCGGGACAGGACTATGGCTACACCTTC
>TRBV4-2|TRBJ2-5|TRBD2|-
CASSQGTSELETQYF
TGTGCCAGCAGCCAAGGCACTAGCGAGTTAGAGACCCAGTACTTC
>TRBV7-9|TRBJ2-2|TRBD1|-
CASSYRDRANTGELFF
TGTGCCAGCAGCTACCGGGACAGGGCGAACACCGGGGAGCTGTTTTTT
>TRBV10-1|TRBJ1-1|-|once
CARPPRVGNTEAFF
TGCGCCAGGCCACCGCGGGTCGGTAACACTGAAGCTTTCTTT
>TRBV4-1|TRBJ2-1|TRBD2|-
CASSQASGGYNEQFF
TGCGCCAGCAGCCAAGCTAGCGGGGGCTACAATGAGCAGTTCTTC
>TRBV3-1/TRBV3-2|TRBJ2-1|-|once
CASSQDRRGLLTEYNEQFF
TGTGCCAGCAGCCAAGATCGTCGGGGACTCCTAACAGAGTACAATGAGCAGTTCTTC
>TRBV30|TRBJ2-7|-|-
CAWSGAEGGEQYF
TGTGCCTGGAGTGGAGCAGAGGGAGGCGAGCAGTACTTC